These T cell receptor beta chains were read from a single sample in a study of T cells after yellow fever vaccination. One entry per CDR3 protein, called by TCRdb with MiXCR from the 5' RACE reads. The sample consists of 300,000 or so distinct CDR3 sequences, 8.7% of them appearing once. The input for sequencing was CD4+ T cells sorted from PBMCs, taken 5 days after the yellow fever booster vaccination. The receptors derive from a man between 18 and 35 years old who received the YFV17D yellow fever vaccine. CDR3s include the opening cysteine and the closing phenylalanine or tryptophan. The order of the fields is CDR3 DNA, CDR3 protein, clone size, J gene, D gene, V gene. The D gene is left open where the match is weak. The size field is filled for only some rows; it gives once, few, many or a size class.

CDR3nt: TGTGCCAGCAGCTTAAACAGTCAGGGTCGTTGGTACGAGCAGTACTTC
CDR3aa: CASSLNSQGRWYEQYF
abundance: few
j_gene: TRBJ2-7
d_gene: .
v_gene: TRBV7-2

CDR3nt: TGTGCCAGCAGCGCATACAGGGGCCAAGAGACCCAGTACTTC
CDR3aa: CASSAYRGQETQYF
abundance: many
j_gene: TRBJ2-5
d_gene: TRBD1
v_gene: TRBV7-8

CDR3nt: TGTGCCCTATGGGGGGGTTACGATGGCTACACCTTC
CDR3aa: CALWGGYDGYTF
abundance: .
j_gene: TRBJ1-2
d_gene: .
v_gene: TRBV10-3

CDR3nt: TGCAGTGCTAGACACCTCTCTGGAAACACCATATATTTT
CDR3aa: CSARHLSGNTIYF
abundance: many
j_gene: TRBJ1-3
d_gene: .
v_gene: TRBV20-1

CDR3nt: TGTGCCAGCAGCTTAAAGGACTTCTCCTACGAGCAGTACTTC
CDR3aa: CASSLKDFSYEQYF
abundance: few
j_gene: TRBJ2-7
d_gene: .
v_gene: TRBV7-2

CDR3nt: TGCAGCGCAAAGACCGGTTACACAGATACGCAGTATTTT
CDR3aa: CSAKTGYTDTQYF
abundance: many
j_gene: TRBJ2-3
d_gene: .
v_gene: TRBV29-1

CDR3nt: TGCGCCAGCAGCAGCCTTGTGGCCCTCACCGGGGAGCTGTTTTTT
CDR3aa: CASSSLVALTGELFF
abundance: .
j_gene: TRBJ2-2
d_gene: .
v_gene: TRBV5-1

CDR3nt: TGTGCCTGGACATGGGGGGGCGCGTCCGAGCAGTACTTC
CDR3aa: CAWTWGGASEQYF
abundance: .
j_gene: TRBJ2-7
d_gene: .
v_gene: TRBV30

CDR3nt: TGTGCCAGCAGTGCAAACACAGGGGGCGCGACCGAAAAACTGTTTTTT
CDR3aa: CASSANTGGATEKLFF
abundance: few
j_gene: TRBJ1-4
d_gene: TRBD1
v_gene: TRBV2

CDR3nt: TGTGCCAGCAGCTTAGCGCTATTCTCGGCGGATACGCAGTATTTT
CDR3aa: CASSLALFSADTQYF
abundance: .
j_gene: TRBJ2-3
d_gene: .
v_gene: TRBV7-2

CDR3nt: TGCAGCACGAAGCAGGGAATAGACTATGGCTACACCTTC
CDR3aa: CSTKQGIDYGYTF
abundance: .
j_gene: TRBJ1-2
d_gene: .
v_gene: TRBV29-1

CDR3nt: TGCGCCAGCAGCCAAGATCGTGGGACTCCCTTTGTCTATGAGCAGTTCTTC
CDR3aa: CASSQDRGTPFVYEQFF
abundance: many
j_gene: TRBJ2-1
d_gene: .
v_gene: TRBV4-3

CDR3nt: TGTGCCAGCAGCCAAGATAGGGGCTACAATGAGCAGTTCTTC
CDR3aa: CASSQDRGYNEQFF
abundance: many
j_gene: TRBJ2-1
d_gene: .
v_gene: TRBV3-1

CDR3nt: TGTGCCAGCAGTGAAATCGATGGACGGGGACAGCCCCAGCATTTT
CDR3aa: CASSEIDGRGQPQHF
abundance: few
j_gene: TRBJ1-5
d_gene: .
v_gene: TRBV2

CDR3nt: TGCGCCAGCAGCCGAGACACCCGGGACGGTTTGACCAAAAACATTCAGTACTTC
CDR3aa: CASSRDTRDGLTKNIQYF
abundance: few
j_gene: TRBJ2-4
d_gene: .
v_gene: TRBV4-1

CDR3nt: TGTGCCAGCAGTTACTCCGGGACAGGGGGCTTTGATACGCAGTATTTT
CDR3aa: CASSYSGTGGFDTQYF
abundance: few
j_gene: TRBJ2-3
d_gene: TRBD1
v_gene: TRBV6-2/TRBV6-3

CDR3nt: TGCGCCAGCAGCTTGGTCCGCGGGGGGGCCAGCACAGATACGCAGTATTTT
CDR3aa: CASSLVRGGASTDTQYF
abundance: many
j_gene: TRBJ2-3
d_gene: TRBD2
v_gene: TRBV5-1

CDR3nt: TGCAGCGTTGGTCGGACGACTAGCACAGATACGCAGTATTTT
CDR3aa: CSVGRTTSTDTQYF
abundance: few
j_gene: TRBJ2-3
d_gene: .
v_gene: TRBV29-1

CDR3nt: TGCAGTGCTAACCTCCATGATACGCAGTATTTT
CDR3aa: CSANLHDTQYF
abundance: .
j_gene: TRBJ2-3
d_gene: .
v_gene: TRBV20-1

CDR3nt: TGTGCCAGCAGTTACTCGAGGGTGCTCCGAAAACTGTTTTTT
CDR3aa: CASSYSRVLRKLFF
abundance: many
j_gene: TRBJ1-4
d_gene: .
v_gene: TRBV6-5

CDR3nt: TGTGCCAGCAGCATTACAGGGGTCAAAAACATTCAGTACTTC
CDR3aa: CASSITGVKNIQYF
abundance: .
j_gene: TRBJ2-4
d_gene: TRBD1
v_gene: TRBV7-2

CDR3nt: TGTGCCAGCAGCCTGGACCAAGCCTACAATGAGCAGTTCTTC
CDR3aa: CASSLDQAYNEQFF
abundance: few
j_gene: TRBJ2-1
d_gene: .
v_gene: TRBV7-9

CDR3nt: TGCAGTGCTTACGGGCCCTTAGGTGAAAAACTGTTTTTT
CDR3aa: CSAYGPLGEKLFF
abundance: few
j_gene: TRBJ1-4
d_gene: .
v_gene: TRBV20-1

CDR3nt: TGTGCCAGCAGTCGGGTGAGGACGGGATCTCAAGAGACCCAGTACTTC
CDR3aa: CASSRVRTGSQETQYF
abundance: many
j_gene: TRBJ2-5
d_gene: .
v_gene: TRBV7-8

CDR3nt: TGTGCCAGCAGCTTACGCAGGGGGCGAGTGAATGAGCAGTTCTTC
CDR3aa: CASSLRRGRVNEQFF
abundance: few
j_gene: TRBJ2-1
d_gene: TRBD1
v_gene: TRBV7-8

CDR3nt: TGCAGTGCTACACAGGGGGCAGGAAACACCATATATTTT
CDR3aa: CSATQGAGNTIYF
abundance: few
j_gene: TRBJ1-3
d_gene: TRBD1
v_gene: TRBV20-1

CDR3nt: TGCGCCAGCAGCCGGGGGGGACAGGCGAACACCGGGGAGCTGTTTTTT
CDR3aa: CASSRGGQANTGELFF
abundance: few
j_gene: TRBJ2-2
d_gene: .
v_gene: TRBV5-1

CDR3nt: TGCGCCAGCAGCCCGGATGGGACTAGCGGGGCCCATGAGCAGTTCTTC
CDR3aa: CASSPDGTSGAHEQFF
abundance: .
j_gene: TRBJ2-1
d_gene: TRBD2
v_gene: TRBV5-1

CDR3nt: TGTGCCAGCAGCTTGGAAAGGGATGGGGAGCTGTTTTTT
CDR3aa: CASSLERDGELFF
abundance: .
j_gene: TRBJ2-2
d_gene: .
v_gene: TRBV5-6

CDR3nt: TGTGCCAGCAGCAAAGGAGAGGCTCGGTGCGAAAAACTGTTTTTT
CDR3aa: CASSKGEARCEKLFF
abundance: .
j_gene: TRBJ1-4
d_gene: .
v_gene: TRBV21-1

CDR3nt: TGCGCCAGCGTATACGACCAGGGGGCGGAAGCTTTCTTT
CDR3aa: CASVYDQGAEAFF
abundance: many
j_gene: TRBJ1-1
d_gene: TRBD1
v_gene: TRBV5-1

CDR3nt: TGTGCCAGCAGCTCTCGGGGCGAGGGTACGCAGTATTTT
CDR3aa: CASSSRGEGTQYF
abundance: .
j_gene: TRBJ2-3
d_gene: .
v_gene: TRBV7-9

CDR3nt: TGTGCCAGCAGCCCAACCGGGACAGGGGGTCGAGAGACCCAGTACTTC
CDR3aa: CASSPTGTGGRETQYF
abundance: few
j_gene: TRBJ2-5
d_gene: TRBD1
v_gene: TRBV5-6

CDR3nt: TGTGCCAGCAGCCAAAACAGGGGAACAGATACGCAGTATTTT
CDR3aa: CASSQNRGTDTQYF
abundance: many
j_gene: TRBJ2-3
d_gene: TRBD1
v_gene: TRBV16

CDR3nt: TGCGCCAGCAGCTTGGTAGGGTCCGGACTAGCGGGCCAAGAGACCCAGTACTTC
CDR3aa: CASSLVGSGLAGQETQYF
abundance: .
j_gene: TRBJ2-5
d_gene: TRBD2
v_gene: TRBV5-1

CDR3nt: TGTGCCAGCAGTTTTTGGGACCCGATCGCCCTCCACTTT
CDR3aa: CASSFWDPIALHF
abundance: many
j_gene: TRBJ1-6
d_gene: .
v_gene: TRBV27

CDR3nt: TGTGCCAGCAGTAGACTCGGGACAGCATATGGCTACACCTTC
CDR3aa: CASSRLGTAYGYTF
abundance: few
j_gene: TRBJ1-2
d_gene: TRBD1
v_gene: TRBV28

CDR3nt: TGCAGTGCTGCTACCGGTGGGACAGGGGGCTCCGGGGAGCTGTTTTTT
CDR3aa: CSAATGGTGGSGELFF
abundance: .
j_gene: TRBJ2-2
d_gene: TRBD1
v_gene: TRBV20-1

CDR3nt: TGTGCCAGCAGCCCCCAGGGCGGTAGGTCCTACAATGAGCAGTTCTTC
CDR3aa: CASSPQGGRSYNEQFF
abundance: .
j_gene: TRBJ2-1
d_gene: .
v_gene: TRBV7-2

CDR3nt: TGTGCCAGCAGGACCGATGGAAACACCATATATTTT
CDR3aa: CASRTDGNTIYF
abundance: few
j_gene: TRBJ1-3
d_gene: .
v_gene: TRBV6-1

CDR3nt: TGTGCCAGCAGCCAGACTAGCGGGGAGAATACGCAGTATTTT
CDR3aa: CASSQTSGENTQYF
abundance: many
j_gene: TRBJ2-3
d_gene: TRBD2
v_gene: TRBV7-2

CDR3nt: TGTGCCAGCAGTTTCGACAGTAGCTCCTACGAGCAGTACTTC
CDR3aa: CASSFDSSSYEQYF
abundance: .
j_gene: TRBJ2-7
d_gene: .
v_gene: TRBV7-9

CDR3nt: TGTGCCAGCAGCCAATGGGGGCAATACAATGAGCAGTTCTTC
CDR3aa: CASSQWGQYNEQFF
abundance: few
j_gene: TRBJ2-1
d_gene: .
v_gene: TRBV3-1

CDR3nt: TGTGCCAGCTCACCACCGGACAGGGAGGAGACCCAGTACTTC
CDR3aa: CASSPPDREETQYF
abundance: .
j_gene: TRBJ2-5
d_gene: TRBD1
v_gene: TRBV18

CDR3nt: TGTGCCATCAGTGAGTCTCCAGGAACCGGGGAGCTGTTTTTT
CDR3aa: CAISESPGTGELFF
abundance: .
j_gene: TRBJ2-2
d_gene: .
v_gene: TRBV10-3